What follows are 23 T cell receptor beta chains derived from one specimen sequenced in a study of blood T cell repertoires in COVID-19. The assay was immunoSEQ multiplex PCR, and TCRdb's table has in-frame clones only and misses some. The sample lists about 110,000 clones; 71% were seen once. Specimen: peripheral blood. The source is a middle-aged woman with acute or convalescent COVID-19.

The gene calls are TRBV11-2 and TRBJ1-1, with TRBD1 identical over 7 bases. The CDR3 sequence is 18 residues long. From germline, CDR1 is SGHAT and CDR2 FQNNGV. Unmatched junction bases numbered 14, after V lost 0 bases and J lost 4 bases. In nucleotides, the CDR3 is TGTGCCAGCAGCTTAGATCTACCCCTGACAGGGCGGGTCACTGAAGCTTTCTTT. It encodes CASSLDLPLTGRVTEAFF.

The rearrangement links TRBV13 to TRBJ2-3, with TRBD2 matching over 8 bases. This CDR3 comprises 12 residues. The J segment lost 8 bases and the V segment lost 6 bases, leaving 4 bases of the junction unmatched. CDR1 and CDR2 from the germline V gene are PRHDT and FYEKMQ (reference sequence). CDR3 loop: CASRASGGTQYF. The CDR3 DNA is TGTGCCAGCAGGGCGAGCGGGGGTACGCAGTATTTT.

The chain is built from TRBV4-1 and TRBJ1-5; D gene unclear. Deletions cut 0 bases from V and 10 bases from J, with 13 bases between. Germline V lookup: CDR1 MGHRA, CDR2 YSYEKL. This CDR3 has 14 amino acids. The CDR3 DNA is TGCGCCAGCAGCCAAGACGAGGAGACTCGCCCCCAGCATTTT. Translating gives CASSQDEETRPQHF.

J is TRBJ1-5 and V is TRBV30, with 7 bases matching TRBD1. The CDR3 is made up of 13 amino acids. The trim removed 2 bases at V and 8 bases at J, leaving 6 bases unmatched. The germline CDR1 and CDR2 sequences are GTSNPN and SVGIG (reference sequence). In DNA form, the CDR3 reads TGTGCCTGGAGTACCGGGACAGCGGAGCCCCAGCATTTT. Translating it yields CAWSTGTAEPQHF.

This clone appeared once. The chain combines TRBV2 with TRBJ1-5; a weak D match, TRBD1 (5 bases). V was cut by 2 bases and J by 0 bases, with 14 bases left in between. The CDR3 is 17 amino acids. Germline CDR1 and CDR2: SNHLY and FYNNEI. The CDR3 DNA sequence: TGTGCCAGCAGTGAAAAGCTGGGGCTCTATAGCAATCAGCCCCAGCATTTT. Its translation: CASSEKLGLYSNQPQHF.

This rearrangement joins TRBV4-3 to TRBJ2-2, with 7 bases that match TRBD2. The CDR3 runs to 17 residues. V was pared by 0 bases and J by 6 bases, with 10 bases of the junction left unmatched. Germline values: CDR1 LGHNA, CDR2 YSLEER. CDR3 loop: CASSQDRTSRGPGELFF. The CDR3 DNA sequence: TGCGCCAGCAGCCAAGATCGGACTAGTCGGGGACCCGGGGAGCTGTTTTTT.

This clone was observed a single time. The genes are TRBV28 and TRBJ1-2; 12 bases map to TRBD1. Germline CDR1 MDHEN, CDR2 SYDVKM. After removal of 3 bases from V and 7 bases from J, the junction contained 6 bases not matched to a gene. CDR3 length equals 15 residues. This chain's CDR3 is CASSLGQGATGGYTF. The CDR3 coding sequence is TGTGCCAGCAGTTTGGGACAGGGGGCGACGGGTGGCTACACCTTC.

CDR3 DNA sequence: TGTGCCAGCAGCGAGACCGGGACTAGCGGCTACAATGAGCAGTTCTTC. It is translated as CASSETGTSGYNEQFF. This chain connects TRBV11-3 to TRBJ2-1, with 11 bases aligning to TRBD2. V lost 5 bases and J lost 3; bases outside the gene matches: 6. Germline V gene lookup returns CDR1 SGHNT and CDR2 YENEEA. The CDR3 sequence is 16 residues long.

To note about this clone: This CDR3 is also generated by other DNA sequences in the sample. The gene calls are TRBV5-1 and TRBJ2-3; no firm D call. The germline V gene has CDR1 SGHRS and CDR2 YFSETQ. Trimming removed 0 bases at V and 2 bases at J, with 7 bases between. The CDR3 loop spans 14 amino acids. CDR3 DNA: TGCGCCAGCAGCTTGGGTCTAGACACAGATACGCAGTATTTT. Amino acid sequence: CASSLGLDTDTQYF.

V is TRBV24-1 and J is TRBJ1-2, with D unclear. From germline, CDR1 is KGHDR and CDR2 SFDVKD. Trimming took off 5 bases at V and 8 bases at J, with 11 bases between the two ends. CDR3 length equals 12 residues. The CDR3 loop reads CATSGGLAGYTF. For the CDR3, the DNA is TGTGCCACCAGTGGAGGTTTAGCGGGCTACACCTTC.

The chain has TRBV5-5 and TRBJ1-6; D is uncertain. The ends were cut back, 0 bases at V and 7 bases at J, with 5 bases in the middle. The CDR3 extends over 13 amino acids. From germline, CDR1 is SGHKS and CDR2 YYEKEE (reference sequence). CDR3 coding DNA: TGTGCCAGCAGCTTGGATCAGAATTCACCCCTCCACTTT. This gives the protein CASSLDQNSPLHF.

The rearrangement links TRBV6-5 to TRBJ2-1, with D possibly matching TRBD2 (7 bases). The germline V gene encodes CDR1 MNHEY and CDR2 SVGAGI. The CDR3 has 14 amino acids. With 3 bases removed from V and 8 bases from J, the gap between germline ends came to 14 bases. The CDR3 nucleotides read TGTGCCAGCAGTTATGGGGGGGCAATATATGAGCAGTTCTTC. Protein product: CASSYGGAIYEQFF.

This clone has just a few counts. J is TRBJ1-6 and V is TRBV5-5; D possibly corresponds to TRBD1 (5 bases). CDR1 SGHKS and CDR2 YYEKEE come from the germline V gene (reference sequence). V lost 1 base, J lost 7 bases, and 9 bases lay in between. This CDR3 spans 14 amino acids. The CDR3 sequence: CASSLLTANSPLHF. CDR3 in DNA: TGTGCCAGCAGCTTGCTGACAGCGAATTCACCCCTCCACTTT.

The chain uses TRBV28 and TRBJ2-4; 7 bases fit TRBD1. The germline gives CDR1 MDHEN, CDR2 SYDVKM. The CDR3 covers 14 residues. The ends lost 4 bases at V and 5 bases at J; junction bases unmatched: 5. The CDR3 sequence is CASSSGTDQNIQYF. The CDR3 DNA is TGTGCCAGCAGTTCCGGGACAGACCAAAACATTCAGTACTTC.

This chain joins TRBV3-1 (or the pseudogene TRBV3-2) and TRBJ1-5; D unresolved. Trimming removed 0 bases from V and 6 bases from J, with 6 bases in between. The CDR3 contains 13 residues. Germline loops: CDR1 LGHDT, CDR2 YNNKEL (reference sequence). The CDR3 region is CASSQDRSQPQHF. The CDR3 DNA reads TGTGCCAGCAGCCAAGATCGGAGTCAGCCCCAGCATTTT.

As DNA, the CDR3 is TGTGCCAGCATTCAGGGGACCCAAGAGACCCAGTACTTC. Protein: CASIQGTQETQYF. This rearrangement joins TRBV28 to TRBJ2-5; a possible D gene is TRBD1 (6 bases). CDR1 is MDHEN and CDR2 is SYDVKM in the germline V gene. The CDR3 extends over 13 amino acids. The V gene lost 7 bases and the J gene lost 1 base, with 10 bases spanning the gap. Filled out from reference TRBV28 and TRBJ2-5, the complete variable domain reads DVKVTQSSRYLVKRTGEKVFLECVQDMDHENMFWYRQDPGLGLRLIYFSYDVKMKEKGDIPEGYSVSREKKERFSLILESASTNQTSMYLCASIQGTQETQYFGPGTRLLVL.

This chain connects TRBV24-1 to TRBJ2-2; D is ambiguous. The CDR3 is 15 amino acids. Germline values: CDR1 KGHDR, CDR2 SFDVKD. Trimming left V 0 bases short and J 0 bases short, with 4 bases between. The CDR3 DNA is TGTGCCACCAGTGATTTGCTGTCGAACACCGGGGAGCTGTTTTTT. It encodes CATSDLLSNTGELFF.

The chain couples TRBV11-2 to TRBJ2-2, with TRBD1 matching over 7 bases. Germline assignment: CDR1 SGHAT and CDR2 FQNNGV. This CDR3 region has 16 residues. After removal of 2 bases from V and 5 bases from J, the junction contained 8 bases not matched to a gene. The CDR3 loop is CASSLIGTGVTGELFF. CDR3 DNA: TGTGCCAGCAGCTTAATCGGTACAGGGGTAACCGGGGAGCTGTTTTTT.

The J gene is TRBJ2-7, the V gene TRBV5-1; 14 bases fit TRBD2. Germline CDR1 is SGHRS and CDR2 is YFSETQ. This CDR3 contains 15 residues. J was trimmed by 7 bases and V by 3 bases; bases with no gene match: 6. The CDR3 nucleotides read TGCGCCAGCAGCTCTGGGACTAGCGGGGGCCTGGAGCAGTACTTC. Translation: CASSSGTSGGLEQYF.

The V and J genes are TRBV2 and TRBJ1-3, with a weak D call TRBD1 (5 bases). There are 16 residues in the CDR3. V was clipped by 3 bases and J by 3 bases, with 15 bases between them. Germline V gives CDR1 SNHLY, CDR2 FYNNEI. CDR3 in DNA: TGTGCCAGCAGTGAGTGGGGCTTCTTGGATGGAAACACCATATATTTT. It translates to CASSEWGFLDGNTIYF.

V and J are TRBV30 and TRBJ1-4, with TRBD1 as a possible D gene (6 bases). The CDR3 spans 12 residues. Trimming cost V 5 bases and J 8 bases, with 12 bases left between them. CDR1 is GTSNPN, CDR2 SVGIG, per germline (reference sequence). The CDR3, as DNA: TGTGCCTGGGACATCGGACAGGAAAAACTGTTTTTT. Its translation: CAWDIGQEKLFF.

The CDR3 is CSARSGNTIYF. The CDR3 DNA reads as TGCAGTGCTAGAAGCGGAAACACCATATATTTT. The genes are TRBV20-1 and TRBJ1-3; D gene uncertain. Trimming left V 2 bases short and J 4 bases short, with 3 bases between. CDR3 length: 11 amino acids. Germline V CDR1 and CDR2: DFQATT, SNEGSKA (reference sequence).

There are a few counts of this clone. V is TRBV3-1 (or the pseudogene TRBV3-2) and J is TRBJ2-2; 13 bases are a match to TRBD2. The V segment lost 4 bases and the J segment 13 bases; nucleotides outside the gene matches: 9. Germline V gene lookup returns CDR1 LGHDT and CDR2 YNNKEL (reference sequence). The CDR3 extends over 15 amino acids. The CDR3 DNA reads TGTGCCAGCAGCCGGACTAGCGGGGGACCACCTAGGCTGTTTTTT. It yields the protein CASSRTSGGPPRLFF.